This T cell receptor (beta chain) was identified during a study of shared clonotypes between healthy human individuals. Study-level background: Researchers drew samples from a couple of women and a few men aged 18 to 49. Three plates were used per donor for CD4 naive, three for CD4 memory, two for CD8 naive and one for CD8 memory.

Study-level results: The study found roughly 5% of naive CD4 clonotypes shared across several donors. Generally, naive subsets (rather than memory subsets) showed larger estimated richness.

Concerning this clone itself: What it binds is not known.

CD45RO-negative, CCR7-selected cells formed the naive CD8 fraction, which excluded terminally differentiated effector memory CD45RA+ cells. The germline V and J ends were trimmed by 1 base and 3 bases, with 3 bases remaining between them. CDR3 length: 12 residues. Germline CDR1 is MNHNY and CDR2 is SVGAGI (reference sequence). Some clones are missing from TCRdb's copy, which holds only in-frame ones; the method was immunoSEQ multiplex PCR. The sample consists of about 2 million clones, about 95% of them appearing once. The receptor was derived from a young man in good health. The chain recombines TRBV6-6 with TRBJ1-1; D uncertain. The sequencing sample was made of naive CD8+ T cells sorted from blood. The CDR3 reads CASSYLDTEAFF. The DNA of the CDR3 is TGTGCCAGCAGTTACTTGGACACTGAAGCTTTCTTT.